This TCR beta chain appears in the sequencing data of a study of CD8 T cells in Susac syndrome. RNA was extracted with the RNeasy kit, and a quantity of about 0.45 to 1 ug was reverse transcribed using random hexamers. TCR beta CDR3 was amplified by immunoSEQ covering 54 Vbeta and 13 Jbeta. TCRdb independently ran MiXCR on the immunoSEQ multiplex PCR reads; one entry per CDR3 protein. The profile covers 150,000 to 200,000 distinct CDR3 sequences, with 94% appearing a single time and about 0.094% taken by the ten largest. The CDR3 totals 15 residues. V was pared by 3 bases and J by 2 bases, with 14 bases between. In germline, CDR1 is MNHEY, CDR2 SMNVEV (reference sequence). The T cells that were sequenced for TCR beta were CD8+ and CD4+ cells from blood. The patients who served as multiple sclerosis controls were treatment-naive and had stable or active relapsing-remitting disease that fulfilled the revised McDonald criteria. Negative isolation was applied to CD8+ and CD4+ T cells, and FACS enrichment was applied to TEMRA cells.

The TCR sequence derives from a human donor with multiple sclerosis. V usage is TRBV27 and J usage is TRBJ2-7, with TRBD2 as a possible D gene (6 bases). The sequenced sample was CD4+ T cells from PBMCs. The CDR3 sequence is CASSFSAGGPYEQYF. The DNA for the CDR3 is TGTGCCAGCAGTTTTTCAGCGGGCGGACCCTACGAGCAGTACTTC.